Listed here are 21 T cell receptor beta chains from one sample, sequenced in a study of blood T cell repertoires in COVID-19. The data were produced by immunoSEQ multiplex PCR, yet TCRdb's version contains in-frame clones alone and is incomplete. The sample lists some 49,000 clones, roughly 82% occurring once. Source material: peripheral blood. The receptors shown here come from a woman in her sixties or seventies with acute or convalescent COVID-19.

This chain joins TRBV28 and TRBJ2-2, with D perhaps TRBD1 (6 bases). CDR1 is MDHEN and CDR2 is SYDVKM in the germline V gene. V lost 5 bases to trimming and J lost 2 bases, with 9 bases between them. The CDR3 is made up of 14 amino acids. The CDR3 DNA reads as TGTGCCAGCAGTGGGGGCACAAACACCGGGGAGCTGTTTTTT. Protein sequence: CASSGGTNTGELFF.

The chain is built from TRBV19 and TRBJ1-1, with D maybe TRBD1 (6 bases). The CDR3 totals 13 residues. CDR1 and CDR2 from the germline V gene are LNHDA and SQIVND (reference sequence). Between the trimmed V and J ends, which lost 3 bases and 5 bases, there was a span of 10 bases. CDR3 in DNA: TGTGCCAGTAGTATGTGGGGGCGGACTGAAGCTTTCTTT. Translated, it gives CASSMWGRTEAFF.

CDR3 amino acids: CASSLIAGWDSPLHF. The CDR3 region has the DNA TGTGCCAGCAGTTTAATTGCAGGGTGGGATTCACCCCTCCACTTT. The chain has TRBV28 and TRBJ1-6; a weak D match, TRBD1 (5 bases). Trimming left V 2 bases short and J 8 bases short, with 13 bases between. CDR1 is MDHEN, CDR2 SYDVKM, per germline. The CDR3 is 15 residues long.

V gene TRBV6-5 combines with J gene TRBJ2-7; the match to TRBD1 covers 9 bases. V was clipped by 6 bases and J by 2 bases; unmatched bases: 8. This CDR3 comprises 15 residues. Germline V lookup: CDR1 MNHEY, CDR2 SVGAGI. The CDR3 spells CASRVAGQGAYEQYF. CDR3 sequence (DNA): TGTGCCAGCAGGGTCGCGGGACAGGGCGCCTACGAGCAGTACTTC.

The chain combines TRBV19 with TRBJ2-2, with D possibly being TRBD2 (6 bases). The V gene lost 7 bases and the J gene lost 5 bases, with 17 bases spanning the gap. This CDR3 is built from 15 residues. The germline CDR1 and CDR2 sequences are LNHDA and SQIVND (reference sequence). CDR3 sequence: CASKLRELGTGELFF. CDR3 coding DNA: TGTGCCAGTAAATTACGGGAGCTGGGGACCGGGGAGCTGTTTTTT.

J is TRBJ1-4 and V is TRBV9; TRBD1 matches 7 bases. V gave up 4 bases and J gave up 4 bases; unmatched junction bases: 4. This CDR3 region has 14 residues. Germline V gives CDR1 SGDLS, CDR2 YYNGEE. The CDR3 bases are TGTGCCAGCAGCCGGCAGGGGGGTAATGAAAAACTGTTTTTT. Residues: CASSRQGGNEKLFF.

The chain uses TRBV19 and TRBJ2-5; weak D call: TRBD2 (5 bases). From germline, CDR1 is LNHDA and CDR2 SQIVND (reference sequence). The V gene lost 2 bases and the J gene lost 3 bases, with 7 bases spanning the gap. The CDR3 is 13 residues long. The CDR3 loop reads CASSISGKETQYF. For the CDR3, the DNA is TGTGCCAGTAGTATATCGGGGAAAGAGACCCAGTACTTC.

CDR3 DNA sequence: TGTGCCAGCCAGCGTTTGGAGACCCAGTACTTC. Its translation is CASQRLETQYF. The J gene is TRBJ2-5, the V gene TRBV25-1; D uncertain. CDR3 length equals 11 residues. Per the germline V gene, CDR1 is MGHDK and CDR2 is SYGVNS. Trimming pared 8 bases from V and 5 bases from J, leaving 9 bases between.

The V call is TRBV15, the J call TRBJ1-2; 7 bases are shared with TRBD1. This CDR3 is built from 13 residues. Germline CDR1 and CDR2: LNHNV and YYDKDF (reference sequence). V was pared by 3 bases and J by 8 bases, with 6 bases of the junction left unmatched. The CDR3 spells CATSRIGGTGYTF. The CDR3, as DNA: TGTGCCACCAGCAGGATAGGGGGCACCGGCTACACCTTC.

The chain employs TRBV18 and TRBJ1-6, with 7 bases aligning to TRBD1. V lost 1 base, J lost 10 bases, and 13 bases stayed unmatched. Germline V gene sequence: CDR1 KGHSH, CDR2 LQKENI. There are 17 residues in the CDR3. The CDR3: CASSPRTGTNQVSPLHF. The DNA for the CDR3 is TGTGCCAGCTCACCACGGACAGGAACCAACCAGGTATCACCCCTCCACTTT.

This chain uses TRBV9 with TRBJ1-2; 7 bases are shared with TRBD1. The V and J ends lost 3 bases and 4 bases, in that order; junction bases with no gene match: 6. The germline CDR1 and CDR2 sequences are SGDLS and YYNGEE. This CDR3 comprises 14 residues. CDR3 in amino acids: CASSGDSRGYGYTF. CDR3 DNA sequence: TGTGCCAGCAGCGGGGACAGTAGGGGCTATGGCTACACCTTC.

The CDR3 loop reads CASTPLVSGTPYEQYF. The CDR3 nucleotides read TGTGCCAGCACCCCCCTTGTGAGCGGGACCCCCTACGAGCAGTACTTC. V gene TRBV11-2 combines with J gene TRBJ2-7; 7 bases match TRBD2. Germline CDR1 SGHAT, CDR2 FQNNGV. J lost 2 bases, V lost 7 bases, and 14 bases had no gene match. CDR3 length: 16 amino acids.

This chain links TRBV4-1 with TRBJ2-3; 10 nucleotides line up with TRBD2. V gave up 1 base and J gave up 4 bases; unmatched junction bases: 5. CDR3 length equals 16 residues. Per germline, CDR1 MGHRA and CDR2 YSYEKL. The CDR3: CASSQGSGRASDTQYF. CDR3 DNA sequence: TGCGCCAGCAGCCAAGGGAGCGGGAGGGCTTCAGATACGCAGTATTTT.

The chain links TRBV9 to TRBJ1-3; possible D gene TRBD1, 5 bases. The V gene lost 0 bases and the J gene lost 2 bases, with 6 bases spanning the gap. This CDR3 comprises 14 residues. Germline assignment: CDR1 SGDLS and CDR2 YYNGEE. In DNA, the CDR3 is TGTGCCAGCAGCGTAGCAGGGCCTGGAAACACCATATATTTT. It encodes CASSVAGPGNTIYF.

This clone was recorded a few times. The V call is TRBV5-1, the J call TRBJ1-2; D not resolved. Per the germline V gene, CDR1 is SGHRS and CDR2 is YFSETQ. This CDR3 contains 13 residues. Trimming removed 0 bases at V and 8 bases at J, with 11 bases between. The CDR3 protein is CASSLVTAGGYTF. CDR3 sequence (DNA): TGCGCCAGCAGCTTGGTGACTGCCGGGGGCTACACCTTC.

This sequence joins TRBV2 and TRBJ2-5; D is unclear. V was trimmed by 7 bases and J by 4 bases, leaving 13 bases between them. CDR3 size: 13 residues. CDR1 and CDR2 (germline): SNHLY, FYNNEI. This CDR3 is CASTGIAIETQYF. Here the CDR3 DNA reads TGTGCCAGCACCGGTATAGCAATAGAGACCCAGTACTTC.

CDR3 coding DNA: TGTGCCTGGCGCGGCGGGACTAGCGGGTCCAAGGGGTACTTC. Translation gives CAWRGGTSGSKGYF. The J gene is TRBJ2-5, the V gene TRBV30; the match to TRBD2 covers 12 bases. This CDR3 comprises 14 residues. After removal of 5 bases from V and 13 bases from J, the junction contained 14 bases not matched to a gene. From germline, CDR1 is GTSNPN and CDR2 SVGIG (reference sequence).

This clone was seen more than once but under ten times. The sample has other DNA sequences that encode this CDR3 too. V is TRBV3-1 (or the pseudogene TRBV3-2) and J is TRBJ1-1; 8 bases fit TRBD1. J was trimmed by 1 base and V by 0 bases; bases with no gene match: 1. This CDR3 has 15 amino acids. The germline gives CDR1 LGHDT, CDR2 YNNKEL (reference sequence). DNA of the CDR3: TGTGCCAGCAGCCAAGACAGGGGGCGGAACACTGAAGCTTTCTTT. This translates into CASSQDRGRNTEAFF.

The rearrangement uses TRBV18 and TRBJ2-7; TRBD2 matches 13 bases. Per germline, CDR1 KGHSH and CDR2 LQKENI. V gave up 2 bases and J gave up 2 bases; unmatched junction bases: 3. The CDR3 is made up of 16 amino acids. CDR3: CASSPEGLAGTYEQYF. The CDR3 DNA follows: TGTGCCAGCTCACCAGAGGGACTAGCGGGGACCTACGAGCAGTACTTC.

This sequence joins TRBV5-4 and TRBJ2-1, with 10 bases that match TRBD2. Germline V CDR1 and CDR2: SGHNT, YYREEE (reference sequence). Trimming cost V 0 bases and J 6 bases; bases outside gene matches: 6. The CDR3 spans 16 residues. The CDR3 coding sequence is TGTGCCAGCAGCTTGGTGGCTAGCGGGAGACCCAATGAGCAGTTCTTC. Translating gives CASSLVASGRPNEQFF.

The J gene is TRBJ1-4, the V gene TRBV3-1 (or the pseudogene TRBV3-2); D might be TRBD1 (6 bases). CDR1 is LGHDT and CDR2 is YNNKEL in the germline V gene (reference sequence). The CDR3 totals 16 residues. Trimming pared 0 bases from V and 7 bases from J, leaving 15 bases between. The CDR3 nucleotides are TGTGCCAGCAGCCAAGAGAAAGCAGGGGCACGTGAAAAACTGTTTTTT. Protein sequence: CASSQEKAGAREKLFF.